These 30 T cell receptor beta chains were sequenced from one sample in a study of blood T cell repertoires in COVID-19. Repertoires were generated with immunoSEQ multiplex PCR, while TCRdb's copy carries only in-frame clones and drops some. Of about 59,000 clones in the sample, roughly 70% are singletons; the top ten hold approximately 13%. The specimen was peripheral blood. The receptors were sampled from a woman in her seventies with acute or convalescent COVID-19.

The chain uses TRBV4-2 and TRBJ1-1; 7 bases line up with TRBD1. V dropped 4 bases and J dropped 4; count of bases not matched to a gene: 9. The CDR3 contains 15 residues. Germline assignment: CDR1 LGHNA and CDR2 YNFKEQ. CDR3 sequence (DNA): TGTGCCAGCAGCCGAGACAGGGTCTCGGGCACTGAAGCTTTCTTT. Protein sequence: CASSRDRVSGTEAFF.

This clone occurred once. The chain carries TRBV30 and TRBJ1-5, with TRBD1 matching 8 bases. V dropped 5 bases and J dropped 0; count of bases not matched to a gene: 18. The CDR3 length is 19 residues. CDR1 and CDR2 from the germline V gene are GTSNPN and SVGIG (reference sequence). In nucleotides, the CDR3 is TGTGCCTGGTCAGTATATCGCGGGACAGGAAAGTATAGCAATCAGCCCCAGCATTTT. This encodes CAWSVYRGTGKYSNQPQHF.

V and J are TRBV10-1 and TRBJ1-1; a weak D match, TRBD1 (5 bases). The CDR3 covers 14 residues. CDR1 is WNHNN and CDR2 is SYGVQD in the germline V gene (reference sequence). Trimming removed 7 bases from V and 1 base from J, with 13 bases in between. CDR3 coding DNA: TGCGCCAGCAACCCGGGGGGGAGGAACACTGAAGCTTTCTTT. It encodes CASNPGGRNTEAFF.

The J gene is TRBJ1-3, the V gene TRBV11-2, with D perhaps matching TRBD1 (5 bases). The V end lost 2 bases, the J end lost 4 bases, and 18 bases lay between the germline ends. This CDR3 has 17 amino acids. The germline CDR1 and CDR2 sequences are SGHAT and FQNNGV. DNA of the CDR3: TGTGCCAGCAGCTTAAAATCTTTCGGGGGAACGGGAAACACCATATATTTT. This codes for CASSLKSFGGTGNTIYF.

The chain has TRBV10-2 and TRBJ2-1; TRBD2 might be the D (6 bases). The CDR3 consists of 15 residues. CDR1 and CDR2 (germline): WSHSY, SAAADI. Trimming shortened V by 2 bases and J by 6 bases, and 14 bases separated the two germline ends. The CDR3 DNA reads TGCGCCAGCAGTGAGCCGGCGGGGTACGTCAATGAGCAGTTCTTC. Protein product: CASSEPAGYVNEQFF.

This chain uses TRBV10-1 with TRBJ2-3; TRBD2 matches 8 bases. The CDR3 extends over 16 amino acids. Germline-derived CDR1 and CDR2 are WNHNN and SYGVQD (reference sequence). The trim removed 0 bases at V and 0 bases at J, leaving 2 bases unmatched. The CDR3 nucleotides read TGCGCCAGCAGTGAGTCGGCTAGCGGGAGCACAGATACGCAGTATTTT. As protein: CASSESASGSTDTQYF.

This clone was counted a single time. V is TRBV2 and J is TRBJ2-3; 8 bases map to TRBD1. The CDR3 is 13 residues long. Germline V gene data show CDR1 as SNHLY and CDR2 as FYNNEI. CDR3 nucleotides: TGTGCTAGAAAAGGACAGGGTCTGGATACGCAGTATTTT. Translating gives CARKGQGLDTQYF. Using reference TRBV2 and TRBJ2-3 for the parts outside the CDR3, the full variable domain is EPEVTQTPSHQVTQMGQEVILRCVPISNHLYFYWYRQILGQKVEFLVSFYNNEISEKSEIFDDQFSVERPDGSNFTLKIRSTKLEDSAMYFCARKGQGLDTQYFGPGTRLTVL.

This CDR3 is CATSDSGVGQETQYF. The CDR3 DNA reads TGTGCCACCAGTGATAGCGGAGTAGGCCAAGAGACCCAGTACTTC. This chain uses TRBV24-1 with TRBJ2-5, with TRBD2 as a possible D gene (5 bases). Trimming took 3 bases from V and 1 from J, leaving 11 bases between them. CDR3 length: 15 residues. Germline values: CDR1 KGHDR, CDR2 SFDVKD.

The DNA of the CDR3 is TGTGCCAGCAGCTTGCCCTCGGACAGCTACGAGCAGTACGTC. Its protein is CASSLPSDSYEQYV. This chain joins TRBV5-7 and TRBJ2-7, with a possible D match to TRBD1 (6 bases). TRBV5-7 is flagged as an ORF with uncertain function. CDR3 length equals 14 residues. Trimming shortened V by 1 base and J by 3 bases, and 11 bases separated the two germline ends.

This chain connects TRBV5-1 to TRBJ2-1; 11 positions match TRBD2. The ends lost 4 bases at V and 9 bases at J; junction bases unmatched: 12. Looked up from germline, CDR1 is SGHRS and CDR2 is YFSETQ. The CDR3 loop spans 16 amino acids. The CDR3 protein is CASSPPSGGWSGEQFF. The CDR3 nucleotides are TGCGCCAGCAGCCCCCCTAGCGGGGGGTGGTCGGGTGAGCAGTTCTTC.

V and J are TRBV6-6 and TRBJ2-1, with 7 bases matching TRBD1. This CDR3 is built from 14 residues. The germline gives CDR1 MNHNY, CDR2 SVGAGI (reference sequence). Germline trimming cut 8 bases from V and 7 bases from J; bases unmatched to any gene: 11. Here the CDR3 reads CASEQGTPKNEQFF. The CDR3 coding sequence is TGTGCCAGCGAACAGGGGACCCCGAAGAATGAGCAGTTCTTC.

A single count supports this clone. This rearrangement joins TRBV18 to TRBJ1-3, with D maybe TRBD1 (5 bases). Germline loops: CDR1 KGHSH, CDR2 LQKENI. CDR3 length equals 15 residues. V was shortened by 2 bases and J by 0 bases, with 8 bases between the two germline ends. The CDR3 DNA follows: TGTGCCAGCTCACCAGACGGGGGCTCTGGAAACACCATATATTTT. Amino acids: CASSPDGGSGNTIYF. The full variable domain, in which reference TRBV18 and TRBJ1-3 provide the parts outside the CDR3, is NAGVMQNPRHLVRRRGQEARLRCSPMKGHSHVYWYRQLPEEGLKFMVYLQKENIIDESGMPKERFSAEFPKEGPSILRIQQVVRGDSAAYFCASSPDGGSGNTIYFGEGSWLTVV.

This chain links TRBV11-3 with TRBJ1-5; D gene uncertain. V was pared by 3 bases and J by 9 bases, with 12 bases between. The germline CDR1 and CDR2 sequences are SGHNT and YENEEA. There are 13 residues in the CDR3. CDR3 sequence: CASSLGTPGPQHF. Written as DNA, the CDR3 is TGTGCCAGCAGCTTGGGCACCCCAGGGCCCCAGCATTTT. Full variable domain (outside the CDR3, taken from reference TRBV11-3 and TRBJ1-5): EAGVVQSPRYKIIEKKQPVAFWCNPISGHNTLYWYLQNLGQGPELLIRYENEEAVDDSQLPKDRFSAERLKGVDSTLKIQPAELGDSAVYLCASSLGTPGPQHFGDGTRLSIL.

This clone was seen only a few times. This chain links TRBV25-1 with TRBJ1-2; 7 positions agree with TRBD1. J gave up 6 bases and V 5 bases, and 6 bases lay outside the gene matches. Per germline, CDR1 MGHDK and CDR2 SYGVNS. The CDR3 extends over 13 amino acids. The CDR3 DNA is TGTGCCAGCAGTCCAACAGGGGCCAATGGCTACACCTTC. It is translated as CASSPTGANGYTF.

The V and J genes are TRBV18 and TRBJ1-5, with 7 bases that match TRBD1. The CDR3 is made up of 16 amino acids. J lost 2 bases, V lost 5 bases, and 9 bases had no gene match. CDR1 and CDR2 (germline): KGHSH, LQKENI. The CDR3 nucleotides are TGTGCCAGCTCATCCTTGGACAGGTCTGGCAATCAGCCCCAGCATTTT. Its protein is CASSSLDRSGNQPQHF.

A single count supports this clone. J is TRBJ2-3 and V is TRBV6-5, with 8 bases fitting TRBD1. Germline CDR1 and CDR2: MNHEY and SVGAGI. V was pared by 5 bases and J by 2 bases, with 3 bases of the junction left unmatched. The CDR3 is made up of 14 amino acids. CDR3 DNA sequence: TGTGCCAGCAGTCAGGGGGCCTCCACAGATACGCAGTATTTT. This gives the protein CASSQGASTDTQYF.

The V gene is TRBV3-1 (or the pseudogene TRBV3-2), the J gene TRBJ2-2; no clear D. The CDR3 is made up of 15 amino acids. Germline V gene sequence: CDR1 LGHDT, CDR2 YNNKEL (reference sequence). V was cut by 3 bases and J by 2 bases, with 10 bases left in between. CDR3: CASSQGSRNTGELFF. The CDR3 DNA is TGTGCCAGCAGCCAGGGCAGCCGAAACACCGGGGAGCTGTTTTTT.

The chain couples TRBV5-4 to TRBJ2-2; tentative D call: TRBD1 (6 bases). Trimming cost V 3 bases and J 5 bases, with 11 bases left between them. Germline CDR1 and CDR2: SGHNT and YYREEE (reference sequence). This CDR3 is built from 14 residues. Written as DNA, the CDR3 is TGTGCCAGCAGCTACAGGGTTGGGACCGGGGAGCTGTTTTTT. Amino acid sequence: CASSYRVGTGELFF.

The chain links TRBV5-1 to TRBJ1-1; TRBD1 aligns across 7 bases. V shed 3 bases, J shed 1 base, and the junction held 15 bases outside the gene matches. The germline V gene has CDR1 SGHRS and CDR2 YFSETQ. The CDR3 is made up of 18 amino acids. CDR3 sequence: CASSSYRSTGDSNTEAFF. CDR3 coding DNA: TGCGCCAGCAGCTCGTATCGATCTACAGGGGATTCGAACACTGAAGCTTTCTTT.

V and J are TRBV5-4 and TRBJ1-4; D not certain. The CDR3 is made up of 12 amino acids. Germline V gives CDR1 SGHNT, CDR2 YYREEE (reference sequence). Trimming left V 4 bases short and J 10 bases short, with 11 bases between. The CDR3 coding sequence is TGTGCCAGCAGCCCTAAAGCGGGAAAACTGTTTTTT. Translating it yields CASSPKAGKLFF.

J is TRBJ2-5 and V is TRBV9; D possibly corresponds to TRBD2 (7 bases). The CDR3 contains 15 residues. Looked up from germline, CDR1 is SGDLS and CDR2 is YYNGEE. V lost 0 bases and J lost 5, with 14 bases in between. CDR3 in DNA: TGTGCCAGCAGCGTAGAACGGGGGGCGGAGGAGACCCAGTACTTC. Translated, it gives CASSVERGAEETQYF.

J is TRBJ1-2 and V is TRBV11-2; unclear D gene. The CDR3 covers 14 residues. The germline gives CDR1 SGHAT, CDR2 FQNNGV. Between the trimmed V and J ends, which lost 5 bases and 7 bases, there was a span of 17 bases. CDR3 protein: CASSPRGGLGGYTF. The CDR3 DNA reads TGTGCCAGCAGCCCTCGCGGAGGCTTAGGTGGCTACACCTTC.

This clone has a handful of counts. This chain connects TRBV2 to TRBJ1-1, with no clear D. This CDR3 has 13 amino acids. The germline V gene encodes CDR1 SNHLY and CDR2 FYNNEI. The V end was cut by 8 bases, the J end by 2 bases, with 12 bases between. CDR3 sequence reads: CASLTTFNTEAFF. As DNA, the CDR3 is TGTGCCAGCTTGACGACTTTTAACACTGAAGCTTTCTTT.

The V gene is TRBV10-1, the J gene TRBJ2-1; 7 nucleotides line up with TRBD2. J was trimmed by 9 bases and V by 6 bases; bases with no gene match: 20. Germline values: CDR1 WNHNN, CDR2 SYGVQD (reference sequence). This CDR3 spans 17 amino acids. CDR3 bases: TGCGCCAGCAGCTACTTCTTGGGAGGGGCCCGACAATCTGAGCAGTTCTTC. Its protein product is CASSYFLGGARQSEQFF.

The chain employs TRBV29-1 and TRBJ1-1, with D tentatively TRBD1 (6 bases). Per germline, CDR1 SQVTM and CDR2 ANQGSEA. The CDR3 sequence is 15 residues long. V dropped 3 bases and J dropped 0 bases, with 14 bases sitting between them. CDR3 sequence reads: CSVEVQGWVNTEAFF. The CDR3 coding sequence is TGCAGCGTTGAGGTACAGGGATGGGTGAACACTGAAGCTTTCTTT.

This clone showed up just once. The rearrangement links TRBV5-6 to TRBJ2-7; D might be TRBD1 (7 bases). There are 13 residues in the CDR3. Germline V gene sequence: CDR1 SGHDT, CDR2 YYEEEE. The V end was cut by 4 bases, the J end by 6 bases, with 14 bases between. The CDR3 region has the DNA TGTGCCAGCAGCCCAGGAGGGGGCCTCGAGCAGTACGTC. Amino acid sequence: CASSPGGGLEQYV.

The chain employs TRBV30 and TRBJ1-1; D uncertain. The germline V and J ends were trimmed by 4 bases and 5 bases, with 14 bases remaining between them. Germline lookup yields CDR1 GTSNPN and CDR2 SVGIG (reference sequence). The CDR3 is made up of 13 amino acids. DNA of the CDR3: TGTGCCTGGACCAGCCACTACGGGACTGAAGCTTTCTTT. Translating it yields CAWTSHYGTEAFF.

The rearrangement uses TRBV14 and TRBJ2-2, with D hard to call. Between the trimmed V and J ends, which lost 1 base and 6 bases, there was a span of 3 bases. This CDR3 is built from 12 residues. CDR1 and CDR2 from the germline V gene are SGHDN and FVKESK. In DNA, the CDR3 is TGTGCCAGCAGCCAAGTCTCCGGGGAGCTGTTTTTT. It is translated as CASSQVSGELFF.

The V call is TRBV7-3, the J call TRBJ2-1, with 8 bases aligning to TRBD2. V gave up 8 bases and J gave up 0 bases; unmatched junction bases: 6. CDR3 length: 15 amino acids. Germline loops: CDR1 SGHTA, CDR2 FQGTGA. The CDR3 protein is CASGRGGSSYNEQFF. In DNA form, the CDR3 reads TGTGCCAGCGGCCGCGGGGGGAGCTCCTACAATGAGCAGTTCTTC.

A note on this clone: A read error may produce the germline difference seen at one junction end. Other DNA sequences in this specimen translate into the identical CDR3. The chain carries TRBV27 and TRBJ2-6; possibly TRBD1 for D (5 bases). The CDR3 contains 14 residues. Germline CDR1 is MNHEY and CDR2 is SMNVEV (reference sequence). The CDR3 reads CASSYLAGANVLTF. The DNA for the CDR3 is TGTGCCAGCAGCTACTTAGCTGGGGCCAACGTCTTGACTTTC.